The 30 T cell receptor beta chains given below trace back to one sample, sequenced in a study of cytomegalovirus exposure and HLA in healthy donors. A multiplex PCR was run with 60 Vbeta primers and 13 Jbeta primers. Assay: immunoSEQ multiplex PCR; the TCRdb copy retains only in-frame clones and omits some. The sample contains 90,000 or so clones, over 65% of which appear only once. The sample was PBMCs. The origin of the receptors is a man aged 45-65 years in good health and CMV-seronegative.

The chain employs TRBV5-4 and TRBJ2-3, with D maybe TRBD2 (7 bases). The V gene's germline CDR1 is SGHNT and CDR2 YYREEE (reference sequence). The CDR3 contains 16 residues. V was cut by 0 bases and J by 1 base, with 12 bases left in between. The CDR3 DNA reads TGTGCCAGCAGCTTGGGGGGGCTAGCGGGCACAGATACGCAGTATTTT. Its protein product is CASSLGGLAGTDTQYF.

The chain has TRBV9 and TRBJ1-6, with D perhaps TRBD1 (5 bases). Germline V lookup: CDR1 SGDLS, CDR2 YYNGEE. The CDR3 spans 15 residues. V dropped 3 bases and J dropped 4 bases, with 11 bases sitting between them. Here the CDR3 reads CASSATGTYNSPLHF. As DNA, the CDR3 is TGTGCCAGCAGCGCCACCGGGACTTATAATTCACCCCTCCACTTT.

V is TRBV28 and J is TRBJ2-2; 7 positions match TRBD2. V was pared by 6 bases and J by 0 bases, with 7 bases of the junction left unmatched. Germline CDR1 and CDR2: MDHEN and SYDVKM. The CDR3 covers 16 residues. This chain's CDR3 is CASSRSSGTNTGELFF. CDR3 nucleotide sequence: TGTGCCAGCAGCCGATCTAGCGGAACGAACACCGGGGAGCTGTTTTTT.

The V call is TRBV27, the J call TRBJ1-2; 7 positions match TRBD1. CDR1 and CDR2 (germline): MNHEY, SMNVEV (reference sequence). The CDR3 has 13 residues. After removal of 6 bases from V and 8 bases from J, the junction contained 9 bases not matched to a gene. This CDR3 reads CASRKTGRVGYTF. CDR3 nucleotides: TGTGCCAGCAGAAAGACAGGGCGCGTGGGCTACACCTTC.

Only a few counts were recorded for this clone. The chain carries TRBV5-1 and TRBJ2-2; TRBD2 might be the D (6 bases). Germline loops: CDR1 SGHRS, CDR2 YFSETQ. CDR3 length equals 14 residues. Trimming took off 4 bases at V and 2 bases at J, with 9 bases between the two ends. CDR3 in amino acids: CASSRDLNTGELFF. The CDR3 DNA is TGCGCCAGCAGCCGGGACTTAAACACCGGGGAGCTGTTTTTT.

This chain connects TRBV11-2 to TRBJ2-5; 7 bases align to TRBD1. Trimming at V came to 2 bases and at J to 5 bases, leaving 5 bases not matched to a gene. This CDR3 comprises 14 residues. The germline CDR1 and CDR2 sequences are SGHAT and FQNNGV. In DNA, the CDR3 is TGTGCCAGCAGCTTACCGACAGGGCTCGAGACCCAGTACTTC. Protein: CASSLPTGLETQYF.

The chain carries TRBV5-1 and TRBJ1-2; tentative D call: TRBD1 (5 bases). CDR3 length equals 15 residues. The V end lost 3 bases, the J end lost 0 bases, and 12 bases lay between the germline ends. The germline gives CDR1 SGHRS, CDR2 YFSETQ. The CDR3 sequence is CASSSQGFSNYGYTF. DNA of the CDR3: TGCGCCAGCAGCTCGCAGGGTTTTTCTAACTATGGCTACACCTTC. The full variable domain, with the rest looked up from reference TRBV5-1 and TRBJ1-2, is KAGVTQTPRYLIKTRGQQVTLSCSPISGHRSVSWYQQTPGQGLQFLFEYFSETQRNKGNFPGRFSGRQFSNSRSEMNVSTLELGDSALYLCASSSQGFSNYGYTFGSGTRLTVV.

The chain joins TRBV19 to TRBJ2-3; TRBD1 matches 9 bases. Trimming took 7 bases from V and 0 from J; bases not matched to a gene: 5. CDR3 length: 15 residues. Germline CDR1 LNHDA, CDR2 SQIVND (reference sequence). The CDR3 nucleotides read TGTGCCAGTAAAAACAGGGGGCCTAGCACAGATACGCAGTATTTT. As protein: CASKNRGPSTDTQYF.

The chain employs TRBV5-1 and TRBJ2-1; weak D call: TRBD1 (6 bases). This CDR3 is 15 amino acids long. V lost 4 bases and J 7 bases, leaving 18 bases between the germline ends. Germline values: CDR1 SGHRS, CDR2 YFSETQ. The CDR3 loop reads CASSPQGYSGNEQFF. CDR3 DNA: TGCGCCAGCAGCCCGCAGGGGTATAGTGGGAATGAGCAGTTCTTC.

The CDR3 sequence is CASTPYLDTEAFF. CDR3 coding DNA: TGTGCCAGCACCCCTTATCTAGACACTGAAGCTTTCTTT. The chain joins TRBV7-9 to TRBJ1-1; D unresolved. The CDR3 consists of 13 residues. CDR1 and CDR2 from the germline V gene are SEHNR and FQNEAQ (reference sequence). V was cut by 7 bases and J by 3 bases, with 12 bases left in between.

This clone was seen once. The gene calls are TRBV9 and TRBJ2-7, with D possibly being TRBD1 (6 bases). Germline assignment: CDR1 SGDLS and CDR2 YYNGEE. The CDR3 runs to 13 residues. The germline V and J ends were trimmed by 2 bases and 3 bases, with 9 bases remaining between them. The CDR3 bases are TGTGCCAGCAGCGTTGGACAGAACTACGAGCAGTACTTC. Translation gives CASSVGQNYEQYF.

The chain uses TRBV6-1 and TRBJ1-1; the match to TRBD1 covers 8 bases. Germline CDR1 reads MNHNS; CDR2 reads SASEGT. The ends lost 3 bases at V and 0 bases at J; junction bases unmatched: 0. The CDR3 has 14 amino acids. The CDR3 region is CASSEDRVNTEAFF. The CDR3 nucleotides read TGTGCCAGCAGTGAGGACAGGGTGAACACTGAAGCTTTCTTT.

The chain combines TRBV4-3 with TRBJ2-7; D is perhaps TRBD2 (6 bases). The V end lost 4 bases, the J end lost 5 bases, and 12 bases lay between the germline ends. This CDR3 has 13 amino acids. Per germline, CDR1 LGHNA and CDR2 YSLEER. The CDR3: CASSLGLINEQYF. CDR3 nucleotides: TGCGCCAGCAGCCTAGGACTAATTAACGAGCAGTACTTC.

The table lists this clone with a few counts. This chain joins TRBV11-3 and TRBJ1-1, with 12 nucleotides matching TRBD1. Trimming removed 1 base from V and 4 bases from J; junction bases left unmatched: 4. Looked up from germline, CDR1 is SGHNT and CDR2 is YENEEA. This CDR3 has 16 residues. In DNA form, the CDR3 reads TGTGCCAGCAGCTTAGGGTGGGACAGGGGGCCCACTGAAGCTTTCTTT. This translates into CASSLGWDRGPTEAFF. The variable domain in full, completed from reference TRBV11-3 and TRBJ1-1, reads EAGVVQSPRYKIIEKKQPVAFWCNPISGHNTLYWYLQNLGQGPELLIRYENEEAVDDSQLPKDRFSAERLKGVDSTLKIQPAELGDSAVYLCASSLGWDRGPTEAFFGQGTRLTVV.

This clone was picked up a small number of times. V usage is TRBV11-2 and J usage is TRBJ1-4; 9 bases map to TRBD1. This CDR3 spans 15 amino acids. Trimming removed 3 bases from V and 7 bases from J; junction bases left unmatched: 6. In germline, CDR1 is SGHAT, CDR2 FQNNGV. The CDR3 DNA is TGTGCCAGCAGCTTGGAGGACAGGGGAGGTGAAAAACTGTTTTTT. Its translation is CASSLEDRGGEKLFF. The full variable domain, in which reference TRBV11-2 and TRBJ1-4 provide the parts outside the CDR3, is EAGVAQSPRYKIIEKRQSVAFWCNPISGHATLYWYQQILGQGPKLLIQFQNNGVVDDSQLPKDRFSAERLKGVDSTLKIQPAKLEDSAVYLCASSLEDRGGEKLFFGSGTQLSVL.

The CDR3 protein is CSVDGGGSNQPQHF. CDR3 DNA sequence: TGCAGCGTTGACGGGGGAGGAAGCAATCAGCCCCAGCATTTT. V and J are TRBV29-1 and TRBJ1-5, with D possibly being TRBD1 (5 bases). Per the germline V gene, CDR1 is SQVTM and CDR2 is ANQGSEA. This CDR3 region has 14 residues. The V end lost 3 bases, the J end lost 1 base, and 10 bases lay between the germline ends. The full variable domain, with the rest looked up from reference TRBV29-1 and TRBJ1-5, is SAVISQKPSRDICQRGTSLTIQCQVDSQVTMMFWYRQQPGQSLTLIATANQGSEATYESGFVIDKFPISRPNLTFSTLTVSNMSPEDSSIYLCSVDGGGSNQPQHFGDGTRLSIL.

The chain uses TRBV27 and TRBJ2-1, with TRBD2 matching over 15 bases. With 3 bases clipped from V and 8 bases from J, the junction kept 26 bases outside the gene matches. Germline loops: CDR1 MNHEY, CDR2 SMNVEV (reference sequence). CDR3 size: 23 residues. Written as DNA, the CDR3 is TGTGCCAGCAGTTTTTCCCAGCGGACTAGCGGGAGGGCCCGTCCCCCCAATGGCCATGAGCAGTTCTTC. This gives the protein CASSFSQRTSGRARPPNGHEQFF.

V usage is TRBV18 and J usage is TRBJ2-5; the D gene is possibly TRBD2 (5 bases). The CDR3 covers 13 residues. Germline V CDR1 and CDR2: KGHSH, LQKENI. The V end was cut by 6 bases, the J end by 3 bases, with 11 bases between. The CDR3 bases are TGTGCCAGCTCCCCCCAGAGGGAAGAGACCCAGTACTTC. Encoded protein: CASSPQREETQYF.

The genes are TRBV9 and TRBJ2-1; D is unresolved. The CDR3 spans 11 residues. Germline V gene sequence: CDR1 SGDLS, CDR2 YYNGEE. Trimming took off 1 base at V and 7 bases at J, with 3 bases between the two ends. The CDR3 DNA sequence: TGTGCCAGCAGCGTACAAAATGAGCAGTTCTTC. Translating it yields CASSVQNEQFF. The full variable domain, in which reference TRBV9 and TRBJ2-1 provide the parts outside the CDR3, is DSGVTQTPKHLITATGQRVTLRCSPRSGDLSVYWYQQSLDQGLQFLIQYYNGEERAKGNILERFSAQQFPDLHSELNLSSLELGDSALYFCASSVQNEQFFGPGTRLTVL.

J is TRBJ1-1 and V is TRBV30; tentatively, D is TRBD1 (5 bases). Trimming took off 3 bases at V and 0 bases at J, with 14 bases between the two ends. This CDR3 has 15 residues. Germline lookup yields CDR1 GTSNPN and CDR2 SVGIG (reference sequence). CDR3 protein: CAWSNRQRMNTEAFF. The CDR3 bases are TGTGCCTGGAGCAACAGGCAAAGAATGAACACTGAAGCTTTCTTT.

This clone was counted a few times. The chain couples TRBV6-5 to TRBJ2-5; D ambiguous. Trimming left V 7 bases short and J 4 bases short, with 16 bases between. This CDR3 spans 14 amino acids. The germline V gene encodes CDR1 MNHEY and CDR2 SVGAGI. The CDR3 nucleotides read TGTGCCAGCACCCCGACAAGCCCCAGAGAGACCCAGTACTTC. Its protein is CASTPTSPRETQYF.

The V gene is TRBV7-9, the J gene TRBJ2-7; tentatively, D is TRBD1 (6 bases). The germline V gene has CDR1 SEHNR and CDR2 FQNEAQ (reference sequence). This CDR3 contains 13 residues. Trimming took 0 bases from V and 5 from J, leaving 8 bases between them. The CDR3 DNA sequence: TGTGCCAGCAGCTTAGCTGGGGGCCACGAGCAGTACTTC. Amino acid sequence: CASSLAGGHEQYF.

The chain joins TRBV4-2 to TRBJ2-2; weak D call: TRBD2 (6 bases). V lost 0 bases, J lost 6 bases, and 14 bases lay in between. CDR3 length: 16 amino acids. The germline gives CDR1 LGHNA, CDR2 YNFKEQ. CDR3 coding DNA: TGTGCCAGCAGCCAAGATCCGGGAGCCGTTTCCGGGGAGCTGTTTTTT. As protein: CASSQDPGAVSGELFF.

This rearrangement joins TRBV9 to TRBJ1-1; TRBD1 is a possible D gene (5 bases). CDR1 SGDLS and CDR2 YYNGEE come from the germline V gene. The CDR3 length is 15 residues. V was shortened by 3 bases and J by 5 bases, with 17 bases between the two germline ends. In DNA, the CDR3 is TGTGCCAGCAGCGCTTGGGGGGGAGGGGAGACTGAAGCTTTCTTT. Translating gives CASSAWGGGETEAFF.

This rearrangement joins TRBV4-3 to TRBJ2-1; TRBD2 matches at 12 bases. The CDR3 contains 18 residues. CDR1 is LGHNA, CDR2 YSLEER, per germline. The ends lost 4 bases at V and 0 bases at J; junction bases unmatched: 7. The CDR3 sequence: CASSPRTSGTPSYNEQFF. The DNA for the CDR3 is TGCGCCAGCAGCCCGAGGACTAGCGGGACCCCCTCCTACAATGAGCAGTTCTTC.

This clone turned up a few times. The rearrangement links TRBV2 to TRBJ1-1; TRBD1 matches at 7 bases. The CDR3 runs 14 residues. The V gene's germline CDR1 is SNHLY and CDR2 FYNNEI. The ends lost 8 bases at V and 8 bases at J; junction bases unmatched: 14. This CDR3 is CASGGKDRAGEAFF. The CDR3 coding sequence is TGTGCCAGCGGGGGGAAAGACAGGGCGGGAGAAGCTTTCTTT.

The chain uses TRBV10-3 and TRBJ2-1; 12 bases agree with TRBD2. Unmatched junction bases numbered 9, after V lost 6 bases and J lost 9 bases. Germline CDR1 ENHRY, CDR2 SYGVKD. CDR3 length: 15 residues. The CDR3 coding sequence is TGTGCCATCAGCGCGACTAGCGGGAGTTCGAGTGAGCAGTTCTTC. Translated: CAISATSGSSSEQFF.

This clone showed up just once. The chain couples TRBV5-6 to TRBJ2-1; 8 nucleotides align to TRBD2. With 3 bases clipped from V and 7 bases from J, the junction kept 3 bases outside the gene matches. The CDR3 is 13 residues long. Looked up from germline, CDR1 is SGHDT and CDR2 is YYEEEE. The CDR3 loop is CASSSGLENEQFF. CDR3 DNA: TGTGCCAGCAGCTCGGGACTAGAGAATGAGCAGTTCTTC.

This chain connects TRBV12-2 to TRBJ1-3. TRBV12-2 is a pseudogene. The CDR3 runs to 16 residues. The CDR3: CASPTTSRETGNTIYF. The DNA for the CDR3 is TGTGCAAGTCCCACAACGTCTCGGGAAACTGGAAACACCATATATTTT.

The chain is built from TRBV5-1 and TRBJ1-1, with 12 bases that match TRBD1. Losses at the gene ends were 4 bases for V and 0 bases for J; bases not matched to a gene: 7. CDR3 length equals 17 residues. Germline CDR1 and CDR2: SGHRS and YFSETQ. CDR3 DNA: TGCGCCAGCAGCAAAACCGGGACAGGGGGCTTGAACACTGAAGCTTTCTTT. Translating gives CASSKTGTGGLNTEAFF.